A single sample gave rise to the 11 T cell receptor beta chains below, sequenced in a study of T cell changes during pregnancy in multiple sclerosis. Method: immunoSEQ multiplex PCR; TCRdb's copy keeps in-frame clones and lacks some. The sample lists about 24,000 clones, more than 75% occurring once. Sequencing was performed on CD8+ T cells from peripheral blood mononuclear cells, taken in the third trimester of pregnancy. Every receptor here comes from a female donor in good health, enrolled as a control in a pregnancy study.

This clone was recorded once. V usage is TRBV28 and J usage is TRBJ1-5, with 7 bases that match TRBD1. Per the germline V gene, CDR1 is MDHEN and CDR2 is SYDVKM. The CDR3 sequence is 14 residues long. V lost 5 bases and J lost 3; bases outside the gene matches: 4. CDR3 sequence: CASSPDRVNQPQHF. The CDR3 DNA follows: TGTGCCAGCAGTCCCGACAGGGTCAATCAGCCCCAGCATTTT.

This chain joins TRBV28 and TRBJ2-3; TRBD2 might be the D (7 bases). Germline V gene data show CDR1 as MDHEN and CDR2 as SYDVKM. There are 15 residues in the CDR3. V lost 3 bases and J lost 4, with 14 bases in between. In DNA, the CDR3 is TGTGCCAGCAGTTTGGGGAGGGGGGTTTCAGATACGCAGTATTTT. Encoded protein: CASSLGRGVSDTQYF.

The chain couples TRBV27 to TRBJ2-3; TRBD2 agrees at 7 bases. This CDR3 has 14 residues. Germline V gives CDR1 MNHEY, CDR2 SMNVEV (reference sequence). The junction had 6 bases not matched to a gene; V was cut back by 5 bases and J by 4 bases. The CDR3 spells CASSTGGIPDTQYF. The CDR3 coding sequence is TGTGCCAGCAGTACGGGGGGAATTCCAGATACGCAGTATTTT.

This chain joins TRBV5-5 and TRBJ2-3; 8 bases line up with TRBD1. The CDR3 runs 14 residues. The V and J ends lost 3 bases and 5 bases, in that order; junction bases with no gene match: 5. Germline lookup yields CDR1 SGHKS and CDR2 YYEKEE (reference sequence). CDR3 sequence (DNA): TGTGCCAGCAGCTACGACAGGGGCGAAGATACGCAGTATTTT. Translation: CASSYDRGEDTQYF.

The rearrangement links TRBV5-1 to TRBJ2-7; weak D call: TRBD2 (6 bases). V lost 8 bases, J lost 2 bases, and 17 bases lay in between. The germline CDR1 and CDR2 sequences are SGHRS and YFSETQ. The CDR3 length is 14 residues. DNA for the CDR3: TGCGCCAGTTTTCCCGGGACTGGCACCTACGAGCAGTACTTC. Translated: CASFPGTGTYEQYF.

J is TRBJ2-2 and V is TRBV19; D remains unclear. The CDR3 sequence is 15 residues long. Germline V gene sequence: CDR1 LNHDA, CDR2 SQIVND (reference sequence). With 2 bases removed from V and 2 bases from J, the gap between germline ends came to 9 bases. The CDR3 bases are TGTGCCAGTAGTATACCTGGAGACAACACCGGGGAGCTGTTTTTT. Translating it yields CASSIPGDNTGELFF.

The rearrangement uses TRBV27 and TRBJ2-3; 10 nucleotides agree with TRBD1. The junction had 17 bases not matched to a gene; V was cut back by 3 bases and J by 8 bases. CDR1 is MNHEY and CDR2 is SMNVEV in the germline V gene (reference sequence). This CDR3 has 18 residues. The CDR3 sequence is CASSFGSDRGPLMGTQYF. The CDR3 DNA reads as TGTGCCAGCAGTTTTGGGTCCGACAGGGGGCCTCTCATGGGTACGCAGTATTTT.

DNA for the CDR3: TGTGCCAGTAGTATCCTAGCGGGAGGCTCCTACGAGCAGTACTTC. Translated: CASSILAGGSYEQYF. J is TRBJ2-7 and V is TRBV19; 11 bases are a match to TRBD2. V was clipped by 3 bases and J by 0 bases; unmatched bases: 1. Germline CDR1 reads LNHDA; CDR2 reads SQIVND (reference sequence). The CDR3 consists of 15 residues.

This clone came up once. This chain uses TRBV7-9 with TRBJ2-1; 11 bases are shared with TRBD2. With 5 bases clipped from V and 2 bases from J, the junction kept 8 bases outside the gene matches. The V gene's germline CDR1 is SEHNR and CDR2 FQNEAQ (reference sequence). CDR3 length equals 17 residues. CDR3 DNA sequence: TGTGCCAGCAGCCCAACTGGGACTAGCGGAGCCTACAATGAGCAGTTCTTC. Residues: CASSPTGTSGAYNEQFF.

The gene calls are TRBV2 and TRBJ1-1, with 9 bases lining up with TRBD1. Germline CDR1 and CDR2: SNHLY and FYNNEI. Trimming took 3 bases from V and 4 from J; bases not matched to a gene: 6. This CDR3 contains 15 residues. The CDR3: CASSDSGQGITEAFF. The CDR3 DNA is TGTGCCAGCAGTGACTCGGGACAGGGAATCACTGAAGCTTTCTTT.

The chain has TRBV7-9 and TRBJ2-1, with 9 bases that match TRBD2. The CDR3 runs 14 residues. Germline values: CDR1 SEHNR, CDR2 FQNEAQ (reference sequence). V lost 5 bases and J lost 8; bases outside the gene matches: 7. In DNA form, the CDR3 reads TGTGCCAGCAGCCCGGGACTAGCTCTCGATGAGCAGTTCTTC. Protein sequence: CASSPGLALDEQFF.